Detailed here is one T cell receptor beta chain. This sample stems from a study of patients and donors after allogeneic stem cell transplantation. This CDR3 has 13 amino acids. With 3 bases removed from V and 3 bases from J, the gap between germline ends came to 8 bases. Looked up from germline, CDR1 is MDHEN and CDR2 is SYDVKM. TCRdb ran MiXCR on the RT-PCR reads and lists one entry per CDR3 protein. This table holds approximately 160,000 distinct CDR3 sequences, roughly 31% found once. This clonotype was sampled from a human donor who was either an allogeneic HSCT recipient or a stem cell or donor lymphocyte infusion donor (not recorded which). It is not recorded whose cells these are; they may come from a transplant donor. Sequenced material: blood, either unsorted or a sorted T cell fraction (not recorded which). The chain is built from TRBV28 and TRBJ2-5; TRBD1 or TRBD2 may be the D gene (5 bases each). The CDR3 bases are TGTGCCAGCAGTTTGGGACCTGAAGAGACCCAGTACTTC. This sequence encodes CASSLGPEETQYF.